This T cell receptor (beta chain) appears in the sequencing data of a study of blood T cell repertoires in COVID-19. Study in general: Acute and convalescent COVID-19 samples came from the United States, Italy and Spain. PBMCs, B-cell-depleted T cells, or T cells were the source of the cDNA or gDNA that made up the material.

Germline CDR1 reads MNHNS; CDR2 reads SASEGT. This CDR3 is 13 amino acids long. Trimming cost V 3 bases and J 6 bases, with 9 bases left between them. TCRdb's copy holds only in-frame clones and misses some; the assay was immunoSEQ multiplex PCR. Here the sample spans about 300,000 clones, 75% to 90% being singletons. The V call is TRBV6-1, the J call TRBJ2-4, with D maybe TRBD1 (6 bases). This receptor was taken from a woman in her thirties or forties who had recovered from COVID-19. What was sequenced was peripheral blood. The CDR3 nucleotides read TGTGCCAGCAGTGAGGTGACAGGAAACATTCAGTACTTC. It codes for CASSEVTGNIQYF.